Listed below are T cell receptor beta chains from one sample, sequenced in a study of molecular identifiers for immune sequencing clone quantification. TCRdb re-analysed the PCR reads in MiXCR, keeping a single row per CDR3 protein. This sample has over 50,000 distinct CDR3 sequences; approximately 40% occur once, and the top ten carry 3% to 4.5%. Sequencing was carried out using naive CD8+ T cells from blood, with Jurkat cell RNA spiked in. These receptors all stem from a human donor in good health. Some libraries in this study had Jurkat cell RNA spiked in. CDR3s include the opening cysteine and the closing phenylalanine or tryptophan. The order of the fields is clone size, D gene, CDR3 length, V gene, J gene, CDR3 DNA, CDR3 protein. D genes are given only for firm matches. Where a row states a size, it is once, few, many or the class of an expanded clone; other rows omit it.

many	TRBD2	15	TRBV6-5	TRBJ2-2	TGTGCCAGCACCATGGGTAGCGGGAGCGCCGGGGAGCTGTTTTTT	CASTMGSGSAGELFF
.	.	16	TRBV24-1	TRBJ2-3	TGTGCCACCAGTGATTTTAGCGCGGGACGGGGAGATACGCAGTATTTT	CATSDFSAGRGDTQYF
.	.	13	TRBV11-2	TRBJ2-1	TGTGCCAGCAGCTTAGTTACCAACAATGAGCAGTTCTTC	CASSLVTNNEQFF
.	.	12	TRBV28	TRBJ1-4	TGTGCCAGCAGTTCGGACAAAAAAAAACTGTTTTTT	CASSSDKKKLFF
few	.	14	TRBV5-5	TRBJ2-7	TGTGCCAGCAGCTTGGGGGGGGGCACCTACGAGCAGTACTTC	CASSLGGGTYEQYF
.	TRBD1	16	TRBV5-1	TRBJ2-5	TGCGCCAGCAGCCCGCCGGACAGGGTTTGGGGAGAGACCCAGTACTTC	CASSPPDRVWGETQYF
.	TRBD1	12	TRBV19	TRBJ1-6	TGTGCCACGGGACAGAATAATTCACCCCTCCACTTT	CATGQNNSPLHF
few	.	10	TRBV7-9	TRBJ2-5	TGTGCCAGCCTGGGGGAGACCCAGTACTTC	CASLGETQYF
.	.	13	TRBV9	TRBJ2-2	TGTGCCAGCAGCGTAGTGACTGCTGGGGAGCTGTTTTTT	CASSVVTAGELFF
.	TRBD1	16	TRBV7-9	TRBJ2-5	TGTGCCAGCAGCTTAGACAGTGGACAGGGCTGGTGGACCCAGTACTTC	CASSLDSGQGWWTQYF
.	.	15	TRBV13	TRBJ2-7	TGTGCCAGCAGCCCTCCGGGACGGACCTCCTACGAGCAGTACTTC	CASSPPGRTSYEQYF
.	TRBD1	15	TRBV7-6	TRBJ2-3	TGTGCCAGCAGCCGGACAGGGGGTCGGACAGATACGCAGTATTTT	CASSRTGGRTDTQYF
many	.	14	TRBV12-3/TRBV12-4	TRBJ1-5	TGTGCCAGCAGTTTACGGGGGAAAAATCAGCCCCAGCATTTT	CASSLRGKNQPQHF
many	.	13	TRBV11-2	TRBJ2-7	TGTGCCAGCAGCATCGGGCCGACGGTCGGGCAGTACTTC	CASSIGPTVGQYF
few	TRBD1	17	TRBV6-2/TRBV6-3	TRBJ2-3	TGTGCCAGCAGTATTTGGACAGGGCCCATGTCGACAGATACGCAGTATTTT	CASSIWTGPMSTDTQYF
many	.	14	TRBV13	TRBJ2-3	TGTGCCAGCAGCTTAACCACTAGCACAGATACGCAGTATTTT	CASSLTTSTDTQYF
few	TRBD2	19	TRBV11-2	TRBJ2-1	TGTGCCAGCAGCTCCCCCTCCGGTATGACTAGCGGGCCCTACAATGAGCAGTTCTTC	CASSSPSGMTSGPYNEQFF
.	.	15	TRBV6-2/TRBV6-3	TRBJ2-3	TGTGCCAGCAGTTACGCGGGGACTTCCACAGATACGCAGTATTTT	CASSYAGTSTDTQYF
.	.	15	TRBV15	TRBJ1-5	TGTGCCACCAGCAGCCAGGGGAATGGCAATCAGCCCCAGCATTTT	CATSSQGNGNQPQHF
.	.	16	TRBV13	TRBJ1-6	TGTGCCAGCAGCTTAGCCGGGGTCCCCTATAATTCACCCCTCCACTTT	CASSLAGVPYNSPLHF
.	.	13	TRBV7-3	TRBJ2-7	TGTGCCAGCAGCTGGGTGCCCCTCGGCGAGCAGTACTTC	CASSWVPLGEQYF
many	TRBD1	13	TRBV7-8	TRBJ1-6	TGTGCCAGCATCGGACAGGGTATTTCACCCCTCCACTTT	CASIGQGISPLHF
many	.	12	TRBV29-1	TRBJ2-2	TGCAGCGTTGAAGCCACTTCTGGGGAGCTGTTTTTT	CSVEATSGELFF
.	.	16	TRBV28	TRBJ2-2	TGTGCCAGCAGTCCCCCGCCCCTAGGAAACACCGGGGAGCTGATTTTT	CASSPPPLGNTGELIF
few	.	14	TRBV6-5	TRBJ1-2	TGTGCCAGCAGACCCTGGACCCCAGCCTATGGCTACACCTTC	CASRPWTPAYGYTF
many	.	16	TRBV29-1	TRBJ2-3	TGCAGCGTTGAAGATCAGTACACCAGGGAGACAGATACGCAGTATTTT	CSVEDQYTRETDTQYF
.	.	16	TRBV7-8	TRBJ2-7	TGTGCCAGCAGAAGCCATTGGGGGACCCATGAGGACGAGCAGTACTTC	CASRSHWGTHEDEQYF